These 29 T cell receptor beta chains were all obtained from the same sample, sequenced in a study of T cells in Graves' hyperthyroidism and ophthalmopathy. Regions amplified from RNA transcripts were the TCR beta CDR3 regions. During a first-round RT-PCR of the TCR CDR3, the HTBI primer set was used. TCRdb processed the multiplex PCR reads anew with MiXCR; each CDR3 protein has one entry. The sample has around 55,000 distinct CDR3 sequences, around half seen once. Sequenced: blood. Every receptor here comes from a woman aged 45-60 years with Graves' ophthalmopathy.

Notes on this clonotype: A much larger clone is a single base away; this may be a read error. This chain uses TRBV12-3 or TRBV12-4 with TRBJ2-3, with 14 positions matching TRBD2. This CDR3 is built from 17 residues. The CDR3 here is CASRFLGLAGVADTQYF. In nucleotides, the CDR3 is TGTGCCAGCCGTTTTCTGGGACTAGCGGGGGTGGCAGATACGCAGTATTTT.

CDR3 DNA sequence: TGTGCCAGCAGTTTAAAAATCGGGACTGAGCAGTTCTTC. Translation: CASSLKIGTEQFF. The chain recombines TRBV12-3 or TRBV12-4 with TRBJ2-1, with D perhaps being TRBD1 or TRBD2 (5 bases each). V was trimmed by 2 bases and J by 9 bases, leaving 11 bases between them. The CDR3 spans 13 residues.

This clonotype was detected ten times or more. The V call is TRBV12-3 or TRBV12-4, the J call TRBJ1-2, with no clear D. The CDR3 covers 14 residues. V lost 5 bases to trimming and J lost 8 bases, with 18 bases between them. DNA for the CDR3: TGTGCCAGCAGTCTCCGACGAGGATTACAGGGCTACACCTTC. Its protein product is CASSLRRGLQGYTF.

J is TRBJ2-3 and V is TRBV29-1, with D perhaps TRBD2 (6 bases). Germline loops: CDR1 SQVTM, CDR2 ANQGSEA. This CDR3 comprises 11 residues. CDR3 sequence (DNA): TGCAGTTTTCGACTAGCAGATACGCAGTATTTT. It codes for CSFRLADTQYF.

The CDR3 here is CASSPQGGSNTEAFF. The CDR3 nucleotides are TGTGCCAGCAGCCCTCAAGGGGGATCAAACACTGAAGCTTTCTTT. The chain uses TRBV7-9 and TRBJ1-1; D might be TRBD1 (6 bases). The CDR3 runs to 15 residues. Looked up from germline, CDR1 is SEHNR and CDR2 is FQNEAQ (reference sequence). Trimming stripped 5 bases from V and 2 bases from J, with 15 bases between.

About this clonotype: At one end, the junction sequence differs from germline, possibly due to a read error. The chain links TRBV12-5 to TRBJ1-2; D remains ambiguous. Germline CDR1 and CDR2: LGHNT and FRNRAP. This CDR3 is built from 11 residues. In DNA form, the CDR3 reads TGTGCTAGTGGTTTGGCACGGGCATACTCCTTC. Translated, it gives CASGLARAYSF.

This clonotype appeared many times. This rearrangement joins TRBV5-8 to TRBJ2-7; D gene ambiguous. The CDR3 has 14 amino acids. Trimming left V 4 bases short and J 4 bases short, with 15 bases between. Per the germline V gene, CDR1 is SGHTS and CDR2 is YDEGEE. The CDR3 coding sequence is TGTGCCAGCAGCAAAATTAGATCTGGGTACGAGCAGTACTTC. It codes for CASSKIRSGYEQYF.

In its sample, this clonotype was seen many times. The genes are TRBV7-3 and TRBJ2-5; D is tentatively TRBD1 or TRBD2 (5 bases each). The V and J ends lost 4 bases and 5 bases respectively, with 11 bases between them. Germline V gene data show CDR1 as SGHTA and CDR2 as FQGTGA. CDR3 length: 13 residues. For the CDR3, the DNA is TGTGCCAGCAGCTGGGACGATGGGGAGACCCAGTACTTC. The encoded protein is CASSWDDGETQYF.

This chain connects TRBV19 to TRBJ2-7, with 8 bases that match TRBD1. With 5 bases clipped from V and 5 bases from J, the junction kept 11 bases outside the gene matches. The CDR3 runs to 15 residues. Germline CDR1 and CDR2: LNHDA and SQIVND (reference sequence). The CDR3 DNA reads as TGTGCCAGTAGTGCCCATGGACAGGGAGGAGACGAGCAGTACTTC. Residues: CASSAHGQGGDEQYF. Drawing the rest from reference TRBV19 and TRBJ2-7, the complete variable domain is DGGITQSPKYLFRKEGQNVTLSCEQNLNHDAMYWYRQDPGQGLRLIYYSQIVNDFQKGDIAEGYSVSREKKESFPLTVTSAQKNPTAFYLCASSAHGQGGDEQYFGPGTRLTVT.

The rearrangement joins TRBV20-1 to TRBJ2-7; D perhaps matches TRBD2 (5 bases). Trimming left V 3 bases short and J 5 bases short, with 14 bases between. Germline V gene data show CDR1 as DFQATT and CDR2 as SNEGSKA (reference sequence). This CDR3 region has 13 residues. The CDR3 loop is CSASAGLGNEQYF. The CDR3 DNA reads as TGCAGTGCTAGTGCGGGTTTAGGCAACGAGCAGTACTTC.

This clonotype was counted only a few times. The chain recombines TRBV6-2 or TRBV6-3 with TRBJ2-7; maybe TRBD1 (6 bases). Trimming removed 7 bases at V and 2 bases at J, with 15 bases between. The germline gives CDR1 MNHEY, CDR2 SVGEGT. The CDR3 runs to 14 residues. In nucleotides, the CDR3 is TGTGCCAGCACCCTGAGGGGGAGCGCCTACGAGCAGTACTTC. This encodes CASTLRGSAYEQYF.

The rearrangement uses TRBV7-3 and TRBJ2-7, with TRBD2 matching 14 bases. Germline values: CDR1 SGHTA, CDR2 FQGTGA. The V and J ends lost 5 bases and 3 bases, in that order; junction bases with no gene match: 9. This CDR3 comprises 17 residues. This CDR3 reads CASSPPGLAGGIYEQYF. The CDR3 coding sequence is TGTGCCAGCAGCCCGCCCGGACTAGCGGGAGGAATCTACGAGCAGTACTTC. The full variable domain, rest sourced from reference TRBV7-3 and TRBJ2-7, is GAGVSQTPSNKVTEKGKYVELRCDPISGHTALYWYRQSLGQGPEFLIYFQGTGAADDSGLPNDRFFAVRPEGSVSTLKIQRTERGDSAVYLCASSPPGLAGGIYEQYFGPGTRLTVT.

The chain carries TRBV19 and TRBJ2-1; 8 bases are a match to TRBD2. The CDR3 covers 12 residues. In germline, CDR1 is LNHDA, CDR2 SQIVND (reference sequence). Trimming removed 8 bases from V and 6 bases from J; junction bases left unmatched: 3. CDR3 region: CASALAANEQFF. CDR3 in DNA: TGTGCCAGTGCACTAGCGGCCAATGAGCAGTTCTTC.

CDR3 sequence (DNA): TGCAGTGCTAAAGGGACTAGCGGGGAGACCGAGCATTTT. Protein sequence: CSAKGTSGETEHF. The J gene is TRBJ1-5, the V gene TRBV20-1; the D gene is possibly TRBD1 (5 bases). Germline-derived CDR1 and CDR2 are DFQATT and SNEGSKA (reference sequence). The V end lost 4 bases, the J end lost 14 bases, and 21 bases lay between the germline ends. The CDR3 covers 13 residues.

In this sample, this clonotype turned up once. Just one base apart from a much larger clone, this may be a read error. As DNA, the CDR3 is TGTGCCAGCAGCCAGGGGCATGGGGTTCGTTGCTTC. It encodes CASSQGHGVRCF. This chain joins TRBV9 and TRBJ2-1; D is perhaps TRBD1 (6 bases). Germline V gene lookup returns CDR1 SGDLS and CDR2 YYNGEE. The CDR3 consists of 12 residues.

In the case of this clonotype: Since a much larger clone is just one base distant, this may be a read error. The genes are TRBV6-1 and TRBJ2-5; D perhaps matches TRBD1 (6 bases). V shed 5 bases and J shed 11 bases, with 27 bases lying between them. The CDR3 spans 16 residues. Per the germline V gene, CDR1 is MNHNS and CDR2 is SASEGT. DNA of the CDR3: TGTGCCAGCAGTTCCCCACTCGGGGCAGGGGATGGTGAGCAGTACTTC. Amino acids: CASSSPLGAGDGEQYF.

This clonotype was picked up many times. The chain uses TRBV10-3 and TRBJ2-2, with D possibly TRBD1 on 7 matching bases. This CDR3 is 15 amino acids long. Looked up from germline, CDR1 is ENHRY and CDR2 is SYGVKD. Between the trimmed V and J ends, which lost 3 bases and 3 bases, there was a span of 11 bases. In nucleotides, the CDR3 is TGTGCCATCAGTGATATCAGGGGGGACACCGGGGAGCTGTTTTTT. This translates into CAISDIRGDTGELFF.

V usage is TRBV7-8 and J usage is TRBJ2-1, with D tentatively TRBD1 or TRBD2 (5 bases each). Trimming removed 5 bases from V and 8 bases from J, with 13 bases in between. Germline CDR1 reads SGHVS; CDR2 reads FQNEAQ. The CDR3 runs 13 residues. The CDR3 loop is CASSPPRGDEQFF. In nucleotides, the CDR3 is TGTGCCAGCAGCCCACCCCGAGGGGATGAGCAGTTCTTC.

V is TRBV10-3 and J is TRBJ1-6; 8 positions agree with TRBD1. Germline-derived CDR1 and CDR2 are ENHRY and SYGVKD. V trimming: 10 bases; J trimming: 10 bases; junction bases outside the gene matches: 15. The CDR3 length is 15 residues. Here the CDR3 reads CATNLGQGLESPLHF. CDR3 in DNA: TGTGCCACCAACCTCGGACAGGGTTTAGAGTCACCCCTCCACTTT.

The chain couples TRBV7-3 to TRBJ2-1; 9 nucleotides agree with TRBD2. This CDR3 is built from 16 residues. Germline V gives CDR1 SGHTA, CDR2 FQGTGA. Trimming took 2 bases from V and 7 from J; bases not matched to a gene: 9. CDR3 coding DNA: TGTGCCAGCAGCTTAGGTCTAGCGGGATCGCGGAATGAGCAGTTCTTC. It yields the protein CASSLGLAGSRNEQFF.

This clonotype came up many times. At one end the junction does not follow the germline gene, possibly because of a read error. CDR3 sequence: CASSEDSLNTEAFF. The CDR3 DNA sequence: TGTGCCAGCAGCGAAGACAGCCTGAACACTGAAGCTTTCTTT. The chain employs TRBV2 and TRBJ1-1; a possible D gene is TRBD1 (5 bases). Germline-derived CDR1 and CDR2 are SNHLY and FYNNEI. The length of the CDR3 is 14 residues.

In its sample, this clonotype was seen many times. The V gene is TRBV7-2, the J gene TRBJ1-3; a possible D gene is TRBD1 (6 bases). The CDR3 totals 15 residues. Trimming shortened V by 3 bases and J by 8 bases, and 17 bases separated the two germline ends. Germline V gene sequence: CDR1 SGHTA, CDR2 FQGNSA. The CDR3 DNA reads as TGTGCCAGCAGCTTCCAGGGGAGGATAAAAGACACCATATATTTT. This gives the protein CASSFQGRIKDTIYF.

This chain links TRBV19 with TRBJ2-2; D is undetermined. This CDR3 contains 11 residues. V lost 2 bases to trimming and J lost 8 bases, with 3 bases between them. CDR1 is LNHDA, CDR2 SQIVND, per germline (reference sequence). The CDR3 is CASSIQGELFF. The CDR3 nucleotides are TGTGCCAGTAGTATACAAGGGGAGCTGTTTTTT.

A remark on this clonotype: The germline gene is not matched at one end of the junction; a read error may be the cause. The rearrangement links TRBV24-1 to TRBJ1-5; D is unclear. The CDR3 is 16 amino acids. The germline V gene has CDR1 KGHDR and CDR2 SFDVKD. The DNA of the CDR3 is TGTGCCACTAGTGATTCGACACCCCGTGGAGATCAGCCCCAGCATTTT. Translated: CATSDSTPRGDQPQHF.

With respect to this clonotype: One end of the junction varies from germline; a read error may be responsible. V is TRBV24-1 and J is TRBJ2-2; 9 nucleotides agree with TRBD1. The germline gives CDR1 KGHDR, CDR2 SFDVKD. This CDR3 has 17 amino acids. This CDR3 is CATGDPRTGVNTGELFF. CDR3 nucleotides: TGTGCCACCGGTGACCCTCGGACAGGGGTGAACACCGGGGAGCTGTTTTTT.

Note on this clonotype: A junction end diverges from the germline sequence, so it may reflect a read error. V gene TRBV7-9 combines with J gene TRBJ1-1, with 11 bases matching TRBD1. CDR3 length: 16 amino acids. Germline V gene sequence: CDR1 SEHNR, CDR2 FQNEAQ (reference sequence). In DNA form, the CDR3 reads TGTGCCAGCGGCCCCGGACAGGGGGCGATGAACACTGAAGCTCTCTTT. Translating gives CASGPGQGAMNTEALF.

The CDR3 DNA sequence: TGTGCCAGCAGCTTAGCCTCCGGGACAGGGACTGAGACCCAGTACTTC. This codes for CASSLASGTGTETQYF. The rearrangement uses TRBV7-9 and TRBJ2-5; 9 positions match TRBD1. The CDR3 loop spans 16 amino acids. Germline trimming cut 0 bases from V and 5 bases from J; bases unmatched to any gene: 7. Germline V CDR1 and CDR2: SEHNR, FQNEAQ (reference sequence).

This chain links TRBV7-3 with TRBJ2-5; D gene uncertain. V lost 7 bases and J lost 0, with 12 bases in between. Germline V CDR1 and CDR2: SGHTA, FQGTGA. The CDR3 has 14 amino acids. CDR3 amino acids: CASTSYVYQETQYF. The CDR3 DNA is TGTGCCAGCACCTCATACGTGTACCAAGAGACCCAGTACTTC.

This clonotype showed up many times. The chain combines TRBV5-1 with TRBJ2-1; tentative D call: TRBD2 (6 bases). This CDR3 comprises 13 residues. Trimming removed 0 bases at V and 9 bases at J, with 10 bases between. Germline CDR1 reads SGHRS; CDR2 reads YFSETQ. For the CDR3, the DNA is TGCGCCAGCAGCTTGGTGGCTAGCGCTGAGCAGTTCTTC. Translation: CASSLVASAEQFF.